Presented here are 28 T cell receptor beta chains from one specimen sequenced in a study of T cell changes during pregnancy in multiple sclerosis. The repertoire was sequenced with immunoSEQ multiplex PCR; TCRdb's copy has only in-frame clones and lacks some. The sample contains roughly 51,000 clones, approximately 92% of which appear only once. Specimen: CD4+ T cells from peripheral blood mononuclear cells, collected after pregnancy. The receptors were gathered from a female donor in good health, enrolled as a control in a pregnancy study.

The chain combines TRBV5-1 with TRBJ1-6; 9 nucleotides line up with TRBD1. V was clipped by 5 bases and J by 7 bases; unmatched bases: 1. Germline V CDR1 and CDR2: SGHRS, YFSETQ. The CDR3 runs to 13 residues. The CDR3: CASSTGGNSPLHF. CDR3 DNA sequence: TGCGCCAGCAGTACAGGGGGCAATTCACCCCTCCACTTT.

In the case of this clone: The identical CDR3 is also encoded by other nucleotide sequences in the sample. The chain is built from TRBV5-1 and TRBJ1-4, with 7 bases identical to TRBD1. This CDR3 has 14 residues. Per the germline V gene, CDR1 is SGHRS and CDR2 is YFSETQ. V shed 0 bases and J 5 bases; nucleotides not matched to a gene: 1. For the CDR3, the DNA is TGCGCCAGCAGCTTGGGACAGGGCAATGAAAAACTGTTTTTT. Its protein product is CASSLGQGNEKLFF.

The chain has TRBV28 and TRBJ2-1, with D perhaps TRBD2 (6 bases). This CDR3 has 15 residues. The V end lost 4 bases, the J end lost 8 bases, and 18 bases lay between the germline ends. Germline CDR1 reads MDHEN; CDR2 reads SYDVKM. The CDR3 sequence: CASSSVGGVYHEQFF. CDR3 in DNA: TGTGCCAGCAGTTCCGTCGGCGGGGTATATCATGAGCAGTTCTTC. Supplemented by reference TRBV28 and TRBJ2-1, the full variable domain reads DVKVTQSSRYLVKRTGEKVFLECVQDMDHENMFWYRQDPGLGLRLIYFSYDVKMKEKGDIPEGYSVSREKKERFSLILESASTNQTSMYLCASSSVGGVYHEQFFGPGTRLTVL.

V and J are TRBV30 and TRBJ1-1; TRBD1 matches at 7 bases. This CDR3 is built from 12 residues. V trimming: 2 bases; J trimming: 11 bases; junction bases outside the gene matches: 8. CDR1 is GTSNPN and CDR2 is SVGIG in the germline V gene (reference sequence). In nucleotides, the CDR3 is TGTGCCTGGAGTCCACAGGGGTCCCGTGCTTTCTTT. Its protein product is CAWSPQGSRAFF.

The J gene is TRBJ1-2, the V gene TRBV7-6, with D perhaps matching TRBD1 (5 bases). CDR1 is SGHVS and CDR2 is FNYEAQ in the germline V gene. V lost 1 base and J lost 2, with 11 bases in between. The CDR3 length is 15 residues. CDR3 DNA sequence: TGTGCCAGCAGCTTAGGCGAGACAGTCAACTATGGCTACACCTTC. This codes for CASSLGETVNYGYTF. The variable domain in full, completed from reference TRBV7-6 and TRBJ1-2, reads GAGVSQSPRYKVTKRGQDVALRCDPISGHVSLYWYRQALGQGPEFLTYFNYEAQQDKSGLPNDRFSAERPEGSISTLTIQRTEQRDSAMYRCASSLGETVNYGYTFGSGTRLTVV.

This sequence joins TRBV5-4 and TRBJ2-1; 9 bases map to TRBD2. The CDR3 extends over 17 amino acids. V dropped 4 bases and J dropped 7; count of bases not matched to a gene: 15. Germline V gene sequence: CDR1 SGHNT, CDR2 YYREEE (reference sequence). CDR3 loop: CASSKQVWRGGENEQFF. In DNA, the CDR3 is TGTGCCAGCAGCAAACAAGTGTGGCGGGGGGGGGAGAATGAGCAGTTCTTC.

This clone occurred once. The chain combines TRBV6-5 with TRBJ1-2, with 7 bases matching TRBD1. V shed 6 bases, J shed 3 bases, and the junction held 4 bases outside the gene matches. CDR3 length: 13 residues. Per germline, CDR1 MNHEY and CDR2 SVGAGI. The CDR3 DNA sequence: TGTGCCAGCAGCAAGGGGGCGGACTATGGCTACACCTTC. Translated, it gives CASSKGADYGYTF.

This clone came up a few times. V and J are TRBV30 and TRBJ1-6; D remains ambiguous. The CDR3 has 13 amino acids. With 3 bases removed from V and 4 bases from J, the gap between germline ends came to 7 bases. Looked up from germline, CDR1 is GTSNPN and CDR2 is SVGIG (reference sequence). The CDR3 spells CAWRSLYNSPLHF. DNA of the CDR3: TGTGCCTGGAGGTCTCTATATAATTCACCCCTCCACTTT.

This clone was observed a single time. The chain links TRBV7-9 to TRBJ1-2; possibly TRBD1 for D (5 bases). The CDR3 contains 14 residues. Per germline, CDR1 SEHNR and CDR2 FQNEAQ (reference sequence). With 4 bases removed from V and 2 bases from J, the gap between germline ends came to 11 bases. For the CDR3, the DNA is TGTGCCAGCAGCTCCAACGCAGGGAACTATGGCTACACCTTC. Amino acids: CASSSNAGNYGYTF.

The rearrangement links TRBV4-2 to TRBJ2-1; 8 positions match TRBD2. With 1 base clipped from V and 7 bases from J, the junction kept 0 bases outside the gene matches. Germline V gene sequence: CDR1 LGHNA, CDR2 YNFKEQ. This CDR3 has 13 amino acids. This CDR3 reads CASSQGGRNEQFF. The CDR3 bases are TGTGCCAGCAGCCAAGGCGGGAGGAATGAGCAGTTCTTC.

The chain links TRBV19 to TRBJ1-5; D may be TRBD1 (5 bases). Per germline, CDR1 LNHDA and CDR2 SQIVND (reference sequence). There are 16 residues in the CDR3. The ends were cut back, 7 bases at V and 0 bases at J, with 16 bases in the middle. Here the CDR3 reads CASTYGAHNSNQPQHF. CDR3 nucleotide sequence: TGTGCCAGTACTTATGGGGCCCATAATAGCAATCAGCCCCAGCATTTT. Supplemented by reference TRBV19 and TRBJ1-5, the full variable domain reads DGGITQSPKYLFRKEGQNVTLSCEQNLNHDAMYWYRQDPGQGLRLIYYSQIVNDFQKGDIAEGYSVSREKKESFPLTVTSAQKNPTAFYLCASTYGAHNSNQPQHFGDGTRLSIL.

V gene TRBV4-1 combines with J gene TRBJ1-1; possible D gene TRBD1, 6 bases. The ends were cut back, 1 base at V and 5 bases at J, with 11 bases in the middle. There are 14 residues in the CDR3. Germline CDR1 and CDR2: MGHRA and YSYEKL. The CDR3 spells CASSQAETGTEAFF. The CDR3 nucleotides are TGCGCCAGCAGCCAAGCTGAGACAGGAACTGAAGCTTTCTTT.

The chain recombines TRBV10-1 with TRBJ1-2, with TRBD1 as a possible D gene (5 bases). Germline CDR1 reads WNHNN; CDR2 reads SYGVQD (reference sequence). V lost 10 bases and J lost 4, with 13 bases in between. The CDR3 sequence is 12 residues long. This CDR3 reads CANGGTVYGYTF. As DNA, the CDR3 is TGCGCCAATGGGGGGACGGTCTATGGCTACACCTTC.

The rearrangement links TRBV28 to TRBJ1-4; D call uncertain. Trimming removed 7 bases at V and 8 bases at J, with 11 bases between. From germline, CDR1 is MDHEN and CDR2 SYDVKM. The CDR3 runs 12 residues. The CDR3 nucleotides are TGTGCCAGCACATCGGGATGGGAAAAACTGTTTTTT. Protein product: CASTSGWEKLFF.

The V and J genes are TRBV4-2 and TRBJ1-1; D not resolved. V lost 4 bases and J lost 10, with 22 bases in between. Germline assignment: CDR1 LGHNA and CDR2 YNFKEQ. The CDR3 is 15 amino acids. The CDR3 coding sequence is TGTGCCAGCAGCCCCTTGGGCACGTCCCTAATGGGAGCTTTCTTT. Encoded protein: CASSPLGTSLMGAFF.

CDR3 sequence reads: CATRETQYF. CDR3 nucleotide sequence: TGTGCCACTCGGGAGACCCAGTACTTC. The V and J genes are TRBV7-9 and TRBJ2-5; no clear D. Germline-derived CDR1 and CDR2 are SEHNR and FQNEAQ (reference sequence). CDR3 size: 9 residues. Deletions cut 10 bases from V and 5 bases from J, with 5 bases between.

J is TRBJ2-7 and V is TRBV23-1, with D hard to call. TRBV23-1 is an open reading frame, and its role is uncertain. Trimming took 8 bases from V and 2 from J, leaving 19 bases between them. This CDR3 has 15 residues. The CDR3 spells CASRPVGWPPYEQYF. The DNA for the CDR3 is TGCGCCAGCCGCCCCGTGGGCTGGCCCCCCTACGAGCAGTACTTC.

The V and J genes are TRBV5-6 and TRBJ2-3; the D gene is possibly TRBD2 (5 bases). Deletions cut 4 bases from V and 0 bases from J, with 15 bases between. Per germline, CDR1 SGHDT and CDR2 YYEEEE. CDR3 size: 16 residues. CDR3 sequence: CASSKTRTHSTDTQYF. In DNA form, the CDR3 reads TGTGCCAGCAGCAAAACCAGGACTCATAGCACAGATACGCAGTATTTT.

The gene calls are TRBV19 and TRBJ2-5; 10 bases align to TRBD2. With V trimmed by 1 base and J by 1 base, 6 bases remained unmatched. This CDR3 region has 17 residues. CDR1 LNHDA and CDR2 SQIVND come from the germline V gene (reference sequence). The CDR3, as DNA: TGTGCCAGTAGTATAGGCGCTAGCGGGGGCCCCCAAGAGACCCAGTACTTC. Translation: CASSIGASGGPQETQYF.

This chain links TRBV27 with TRBJ1-2; TRBD1 matches at 7 bases. The CDR3 sequence is 14 residues long. From germline, CDR1 is MNHEY and CDR2 SMNVEV (reference sequence). The trim removed 2 bases at V and 6 bases at J, leaving 6 bases unmatched. The CDR3 reads CASSLRDRVHGYTF. In nucleotides, the CDR3 is TGTGCCAGCAGTTTACGTGACAGGGTACATGGCTACACCTTC.

This chain links TRBV6-6 with TRBJ2-5; 8 nucleotides match TRBD2. Looked up from germline, CDR1 is MNHNY and CDR2 is SVGAGI (reference sequence). J gave up 4 bases and V 6 bases, and 10 bases lay outside the gene matches. CDR3 length equals 15 residues. The CDR3 DNA is TGTGCCAGCAGATTCTCCGGGACTAGAGGAGAGACCCAGTACTTC. Amino acid sequence: CASRFSGTRGETQYF.

The J gene is TRBJ2-7, the V gene TRBV28; tentatively, D is TRBD1 (6 bases). Deletions cut 7 bases from V and 1 base from J, with 17 bases between. Germline lookup yields CDR1 MDHEN and CDR2 SYDVKM. The CDR3 contains 15 residues. The CDR3 sequence: CASNPSGVKSYEQYF. CDR3 nucleotide sequence: TGTGCCAGCAACCCTTCAGGGGTCAAGTCCTACGAGCAGTACTTC.

The rearrangement links TRBV29-1 to TRBJ1-2, with a tentative D call TRBD1 (5 bases). In germline, CDR1 is SQVTM, CDR2 ANQGSEA. V lost 0 bases to trimming and J lost 6 bases, with 11 bases between them. The CDR3 spans 13 residues. For the CDR3, the DNA is TGCAGCGTTGAAGAGGGGGGATTCGATGGCTACACCTTC. It yields the protein CSVEEGGFDGYTF.

The chain links TRBV9 to TRBJ2-3; D perhaps matches TRBD2 (5 bases). V shed 4 bases and J shed 0 bases, with 9 bases lying between them. The CDR3 is 14 amino acids. CDR1 is SGDLS and CDR2 is YYNGEE in the germline V gene. CDR3 DNA: TGTGCCAGCAGCTTCCTAGCAAGCACAGATACGCAGTATTTT. As protein: CASSFLASTDTQYF.

The chain recombines TRBV19 with TRBJ1-4; D gene unclear. The CDR3 runs to 15 residues. Germline V gene sequence: CDR1 LNHDA, CDR2 SQIVND (reference sequence). Trimming removed 8 bases from V and 2 bases from J, with 15 bases in between. CDR3 in amino acids: CASSSPGRTNEKLFF. The CDR3 coding sequence is TGTGCCAGTTCCAGCCCGGGGAGGACTAATGAAAAACTGTTTTTT.

The J gene is TRBJ1-6, the V gene TRBV9; no reliable D call. Trimming took 0 bases from V and 8 from J, leaving 6 bases between them. Germline V lookup: CDR1 SGDLS, CDR2 YYNGEE. CDR3 length: 13 residues. CDR3 protein: CASSVDLDSPLHF. Here the CDR3 DNA reads TGTGCCAGCAGCGTAGACCTAGATTCACCCCTCCACTTT.

The chain couples TRBV19 to TRBJ2-3, with a possible D match to TRBD1 (6 bases). Germline V lookup: CDR1 LNHDA, CDR2 SQIVND (reference sequence). V lost 5 bases and J lost 7, with 16 bases in between. The CDR3 length is 14 residues. CDR3 DNA: TGTGCCAGTAGTCACAGGGAGTTCGGAAATACGCAGTATTTT. Residues: CASSHREFGNTQYF.

The J gene is TRBJ2-1, the V gene TRBV4-2, with 7 bases aligning to TRBD2. Looked up from germline, CDR1 is LGHNA and CDR2 is YNFKEQ. V dropped 3 bases and J dropped 7; count of bases not matched to a gene: 12. The CDR3 is 16 residues long. The CDR3 region is CASSQSGAGPRNEQFF. The CDR3 DNA sequence: TGTGCCAGCAGCCAGAGTGGAGCGGGGCCCAGGAATGAGCAGTTCTTC.